These 30 T cell receptor beta chains were all obtained from the same sample, sequenced in a study of human T cells and chemical hapten exposure. Time point reported: patch test 3, about 24 weeks after DPC sensitization. As for treatment: therapeutic diphenylcyclopropenone sensitization with weekly scalp DPC. TCRdb re-called the RACE reads through MiXCR, storing one row per CDR3 protein. The sample contains about 97,000 distinct CDR3 sequences, roughly 27% of which appear only once. This material consisted of whole blood, taken in connection with sensitization to the hapten diphenylcyclopropenone (DPC). Every receptor here comes from a man aged 35-49 years with alopecia areata. Some clones in this sample may be carry-over from other donors' samples.

Only one count was recorded for this clonotype. This chain connects TRBV7-2 to TRBJ2-5; the match to TRBD2 covers 15 bases. V lost 5 bases, J lost 4 bases, and 5 bases stayed unmatched. The CDR3 has 16 residues. The germline gives CDR1 SGHTA, CDR2 FQGNSA. CDR3 DNA: TGTGCCAGCAGCATCGGGACTAGCGGGAGGATAGAGACCCAGTACTTC. Its translation: CASSIGTSGRIETQYF. Looking up the rest from reference TRBV7-2 and TRBJ2-5 gives the full variable domain: GAGVSQSPSNKVTEKGKDVELRCDPISGHTALYWYRQSLGQGLEFLIYFQGNSAPDKSGLPSDRFSAERTGGSVSTLTIQRTQQEDSAVYLCASSIGTSGRIETQYFGPGTRLLVL.

This clonotype was seen a handful of times. The rearrangement links TRBV4-2 to TRBJ2-7; either TRBD1 or TRBD2 may fit D (5 bases each). CDR1 LGHNA and CDR2 YNFKEQ come from the germline V gene. V was shortened by 0 bases and J by 2 bases, with 11 bases between the two germline ends. The CDR3 sequence is 15 residues long. The CDR3: CASSQDRGSPYEQYF. CDR3 in DNA: TGTGCCAGCAGCCAAGATCGGGGCAGCCCCTACGAGCAGTACTTC.

The genes are TRBV7-6 and TRBJ2-7; no reliable D call. There are 14 residues in the CDR3. The germline gives CDR1 SGHVS, CDR2 FNYEAQ. V was cut by 1 base and J by 2 bases, with 9 bases left in between. CDR3 loop: CASSLVPDTYEQYF. The CDR3, as DNA: TGTGCCAGCAGCTTAGTCCCGGATACCTACGAGCAGTACTTC.

This chain joins TRBV12-3 or TRBV12-4 and TRBJ1-3; tentatively, D is TRBD1 (5 bases). There are 13 residues in the CDR3. Trimming pared 3 bases from V and 4 bases from J, leaving 7 bases between. The CDR3 bases are TGTGCCAGCAGTTTGAGACAGGGAAACACCATATATTTT. It encodes CASSLRQGNTIYF.

A few counts support this clonotype. The chain combines TRBV2 with TRBJ2-3; D is undetermined. The V and J ends lost 1 base and 0 bases respectively, with 8 bases between them. The CDR3 covers 15 residues. Per the germline V gene, CDR1 is SNHLY and CDR2 is FYNNEI. CDR3 sequence: CASSEERSSTDTQYF. The CDR3 DNA reads as TGTGCCAGCAGTGAAGAGCGAAGTAGCACAGATACGCAGTATTTT.

V is TRBV11-3 and J is TRBJ2-7, with D perhaps TRBD1 or TRBD2 (5 bases each). The CDR3 is made up of 14 amino acids. The V end lost 5 bases, the J end lost 6 bases, and 17 bases lay between the germline ends. The germline CDR1 and CDR2 sequences are SGHNT and YENEEA. Here the CDR3 reads CASSISGALGEQYF. The CDR3 coding sequence is TGTGCCAGCAGCATTTCCGGGGCCCTTGGCGAGCAGTACTTC.

This rearrangement joins TRBV19 to TRBJ2-1, with D unresolved. The germline V gene has CDR1 LNHDA and CDR2 SQIVND (reference sequence). V was clipped by 3 bases and J by 5 bases, with 11 bases between them. The CDR3 runs 14 residues. The chain's CDR3 is CASSIVQQHNEQFF. Here the CDR3 DNA reads TGTGCCAGTAGTATCGTCCAGCAACACAATGAGCAGTTCTTC.

The chain carries TRBV20-1 and TRBJ1-4, with D unclear. Germline V gene data show CDR1 as DFQATT and CDR2 as SNEGSKA (reference sequence). The CDR3 covers 14 residues. Trimming pared 1 base from V and 4 bases from J, leaving 10 bases between. CDR3 loop: CSARGTAGNEKLFF. As DNA, the CDR3 is TGCAGTGCTAGAGGCACAGCGGGTAATGAAAAACTGTTTTTT.

The chain combines TRBV9 with TRBJ2-7; a weak D match, TRBD1 (6 bases). The V end lost 3 bases, the J end lost 1 base, and 8 bases lay between the germline ends. The CDR3 loop spans 13 amino acids. The germline CDR1 and CDR2 sequences are SGDLS and YYNGEE. The CDR3 is CASSGQGSYEQYF. The DNA of the CDR3 is TGTGCCAGCAGCGGCCAGGGGTCCTACGAGCAGTACTTC.

Only a few counts were recorded for this clonotype. The rearrangement joins TRBV5-1 to TRBJ2-7; TRBD1 agrees at 7 bases. With V trimmed by 7 bases and J by 0 bases, 1 base remained unmatched. Germline lookup yields CDR1 SGHRS and CDR2 YFSETQ. This CDR3 has 12 residues. CDR3: CASRDSSYEQYF. CDR3 nucleotides: TGCGCCAGCCGGGACAGCTCCTACGAGCAGTACTTC.

This clonotype showed up just a few times. V and J are TRBV6-2 or TRBV6-3 and TRBJ2-7, with D possibly being TRBD1 or TRBD2 (5 bases each). Germline CDR1 and CDR2: MNHEY and SVGEGT. This CDR3 is 14 amino acids long. V was shortened by 10 bases and J by 2 bases, with 18 bases between the two germline ends. The CDR3 sequence is CATTLGTSTYEQYF. The CDR3 DNA follows: TGTGCCACCACCCTCGGGACCAGCACCTACGAGCAGTACTTC.

The V call is TRBV27, the J call TRBJ2-5; 8 positions match TRBD1. Germline V gene data show CDR1 as MNHEY and CDR2 as SMNVEV (reference sequence). This CDR3 contains 14 residues. The V gene end was trimmed by 4 bases and the J gene end by 2 bases; junction bases not matched to a gene: 3. CDR3 nucleotide sequence: TGTGCCAGCAGTTGGGGGGACAGGCAAGAGACCCAGTACTTC. Protein: CASSWGDRQETQYF.

This clonotype was counted only a few times. The rearrangement joins TRBV7-8 to TRBJ2-3; D ambiguous. The germline gives CDR1 SGHVS, CDR2 FQNEAQ. This CDR3 is 15 amino acids long. Trimming left V 5 bases short and J 0 bases short, with 12 bases between. The CDR3 nucleotides are TGTGCCAGCAGCCATAGGGAACGGAGCACAGATACGCAGTATTTT. Translating it yields CASSHRERSTDTQYF. The full variable domain, in which reference TRBV7-8 and TRBJ2-3 provide the parts outside the CDR3, is GAGVSQSPRYKVAKRGQDVALRCDPISGHVSLFWYQQALGQGPEFLTYFQNEAQLDKSGLPSDRFFAERPEGSVSTLKIQRTQQEDSAVYLCASSHRERSTDTQYFGPGTRLTVL.

The chain has TRBV28 and TRBJ2-3; the D gene is possibly TRBD1 (6 bases). V lost 4 bases and J 2 bases, leaving 19 bases between the germline ends. The CDR3 extends over 17 amino acids. In germline, CDR1 is MDHEN, CDR2 SYDVKM. This CDR3 is CASSYLPRTDTTDTQYF. For the CDR3, the DNA is TGTGCCAGCAGTTACCTACCGAGGACAGATACCACAGATACGCAGTATTTT.

The chain couples TRBV20-1 to TRBJ2-3; 7 nucleotides align to TRBD2. Germline CDR1 DFQATT, CDR2 SNEGSKA (reference sequence). The CDR3 loop spans 18 amino acids. V was clipped by 7 bases and J by 0 bases; unmatched bases: 19. The CDR3 DNA reads as TGCAGTGTACCCAAGACCGGCGGGGGAGACTCTAGCACAGATACGCAGTATTTT. The encoded protein is CSVPKTGGGDSSTDTQYF.

The chain has TRBV18 and TRBJ1-1; no clear D gene. CDR3 length: 16 residues. Trimming took off 0 bases at V and 0 bases at J, with 11 bases between the two ends. Germline CDR1 reads KGHSH; CDR2 reads LQKENI. CDR3 in amino acids: CASSPPAGRMNTEAFF. The CDR3 bases are TGTGCCAGCTCACCACCGGCAGGCCGAATGAACACTGAAGCTTTCTTT. The full variable domain, its missing parts supplied by reference TRBV18 and TRBJ1-1, is NAGVMQNPRHLVRRRGQEARLRCSPMKGHSHVYWYRQLPEEGLKFMVYLQKENIIDESGMPKERFSAEFPKEGPSILRIQQVVRGDSAAYFCASSPPAGRMNTEAFFGQGTRLTVV.

In DNA, the CDR3 is TGTGCCAGCAGCCCCTTGGGGACAGGACTAAAAAACATTCAGTACTTC. This encodes CASSPLGTGLKNIQYF. The chain links TRBV7-9 to TRBJ2-4, with TRBD1 identical over 8 bases. CDR1 is SEHNR, CDR2 FQNEAQ, per germline (reference sequence). The V segment lost 5 bases and the J segment 4 bases; nucleotides outside the gene matches: 10. This CDR3 comprises 16 residues.

The chain combines TRBV3-1 with TRBJ2-1; D is ambiguous. From germline, CDR1 is LGHDT and CDR2 YNNKEL (reference sequence). V dropped 0 bases and J dropped 2 bases, with 8 bases sitting between them. The CDR3 spans 15 residues. CDR3 nucleotides: TGTGCCAGCAGCCAAGAACTTACAACCTACAATGAGCAGTTCTTC. Protein sequence: CASSQELTTYNEQFF.

The table lists this clonotype with a few counts. The chain couples TRBV28 to TRBJ2-7, with a tentative D call TRBD1 (6 bases). The length of the CDR3 is 15 residues. Per the germline V gene, CDR1 is MDHEN and CDR2 is SYDVKM. Trimming stripped 3 bases from V and 0 bases from J, with 12 bases between. CDR3 sequence reads: CASSFRGFSSYEQYF. The CDR3, as DNA: TGTGCCAGCAGTTTTAGGGGGTTCAGCTCCTACGAGCAGTACTTC. Full variable domain (missing parts from reference TRBV28 and TRBJ2-7): DVKVTQSSRYLVKRTGEKVFLECVQDMDHENMFWYRQDPGLGLRLIYFSYDVKMKEKGDIPEGYSVSREKKERFSLILESASTNQTSMYLCASSFRGFSSYEQYFGPGTRLTVT.

In nucleotides, the CDR3 is TGTGCCAGCAGCTTAGACGGGAGGCACACAGATACGCAGTATTTT. Protein: CASSLDGRHTDTQYF. This sequence joins TRBV7-9 and TRBJ2-3, with TRBD2 identical over 7 bases. CDR3 size: 15 residues. V lost 1 base to trimming and J lost 2 bases; unmatched junction nucleotides: 3. The V gene's germline CDR1 is SEHNR and CDR2 FQNEAQ (reference sequence). Full variable domain (outside the CDR3, taken from reference TRBV7-9 and TRBJ2-3): DTGVSQNPRHKITKRGQNVTFRCDPISEHNRLYWYRQTLGQGPEFLTYFQNEAQLEKSRLLSDRFSAERPKGSFSTLEIQRTEQGDSAMYLCASSLDGRHTDTQYFGPGTRLTVL.

The chain joins TRBV2 to TRBJ2-6; TRBD1 matches at 9 bases. Germline trimming cut 9 bases from V and 2 bases from J; bases unmatched to any gene: 5. CDR1 and CDR2 (germline): SNHLY, FYNNEI. There are 15 residues in the CDR3. The CDR3 bases are TGTGCCAGTCAGGGACAGGGAACTGGGGCCAACGTCCTGACTTTC. Residues: CASQGQGTGANVLTF. The variable domain in full, with the rest retrieved from reference TRBV2 and TRBJ2-6, is EPEVTQTPSHQVTQMGQEVILRCVPISNHLYFYWYRQILGQKVEFLVSFYNNEISEKSEIFDDQFSVERPDGSNFTLKIRSTKLEDSAMYFCASQGQGTGANVLTFGAGSRLTVL.

V usage is TRBV14 and J usage is TRBJ1-1; 7 nucleotides match TRBD1. Germline lookup yields CDR1 SGHDN and CDR2 FVKESK. J lost 3 bases, V lost 5 bases, and 9 bases had no gene match. The CDR3 spans 15 residues. The CDR3 loop is CASSAVQGRYTEAFF. CDR3 DNA: TGTGCCAGCAGCGCAGTACAGGGGCGGTACACTGAAGCTTTCTTT.

This rearrangement joins TRBV28 to TRBJ2-7, with D unresolved. Trimming took off 6 bases at V and 3 bases at J, with 12 bases between the two ends. Germline V gene sequence: CDR1 MDHEN, CDR2 SYDVKM. This CDR3 contains 13 residues. The chain's CDR3 is CASSPRGFYEQYF. The CDR3 nucleotides are TGTGCCAGCAGCCCCAGAGGTTTCTACGAGCAGTACTTC.

The CDR3 sequence is CASSVDDAAETGELFF. The CDR3 DNA follows: TGTGCCAGCAGCGTAGACGACGCTGCGGAGACCGGGGAGCTGTTTTTT. The chain is built from TRBV9 and TRBJ2-2, with D unclear. CDR1 is SGDLS and CDR2 is YYNGEE in the germline V gene. V was shortened by 0 bases and J by 5 bases, with 14 bases between the two germline ends. The CDR3 has 16 amino acids.

This clonotype was observed a single time. The chain has TRBV4-1 and TRBJ2-5; 14 nucleotides line up with TRBD2. CDR1 and CDR2 from the germline V gene are MGHRA and YSYEKL. The V gene end was trimmed by 3 bases and the J gene end by 4 bases; junction bases not matched to a gene: 7. The CDR3 is 17 amino acids. The CDR3 loop reads CASSQTGTSGRGETQYF. As DNA, the CDR3 is TGCGCCAGCAGCCAGACCGGGACTAGCGGGAGAGGAGAGACCCAGTACTTC.

This clonotype was counted a few times. This chain joins TRBV6-5 and TRBJ2-2, with D perhaps matching TRBD1 (5 bases). From germline, CDR1 is MNHEY and CDR2 SVGAGI. The CDR3 length is 14 residues. Trimming shortened V by 5 bases and J by 1 base, and 8 bases separated the two germline ends. As DNA, the CDR3 is TGTGCCAGCAGTAAAGACAGGAACACCGGGGAGCTGTTTTTT. This gives the protein CASSKDRNTGELFF.

This chain links TRBV7-9 with TRBJ1-4; unclear D gene. Germline CDR1 SEHNR, CDR2 FQNEAQ (reference sequence). The CDR3 is 11 residues long. V lost 4 bases to trimming and J lost 6 bases, with 3 bases between them. The CDR3 is CASSSYEKLFF. CDR3 nucleotides: TGTGCCAGCAGCTCTTATGAAAAACTGTTTTTT. Together with reference TRBV7-9 and TRBJ1-4, the CDR3 gives the full variable domain: DTGVSQNPRHKITKRGQNVTFRCDPISEHNRLYWYRQTLGQGPEFLTYFQNEAQLEKSRLLSDRFSAERPKGSFSTLEIQRTEQGDSAMYLCASSSYEKLFFGSGTQLSVL.

The rearrangement links TRBV6-2 or TRBV6-3 to TRBJ1-1; D is unresolved. Germline V gene lookup returns CDR1 MNHEY and CDR2 SVGEGT. With 2 bases removed from V and 4 bases from J, the gap between germline ends came to 5 bases. The CDR3 has 12 residues. As DNA, the CDR3 is TGTGCCAGCAGTTACCTGATCACTGAAGCTTTCTTT. It yields the protein CASSYLITEAFF.

The CDR3 spells CASSLFGTKHSGANVLTF. The CDR3 DNA is TGCGCCAGCAGCTTGTTTGGGACAAAGCACTCTGGGGCCAACGTCCTGACTTTC. V is TRBV5-1 and J is TRBJ2-6; a possible D gene is TRBD1 (6 bases). The CDR3 is 18 residues long. V lost 1 base and J lost 0, with 14 bases in between. Looked up from germline, CDR1 is SGHRS and CDR2 is YFSETQ. The full variable domain, with the rest looked up from reference TRBV5-1 and TRBJ2-6, is KAGVTQTPRYLIKTRGQQVTLSCSPISGHRSVSWYQQTPGQGLQFLFEYFSETQRNKGNFPGRFSGRQFSNSRSEMNVSTLELGDSALYLCASSLFGTKHSGANVLTFGAGSRLTVL.

This clonotype has a handful of counts. The V gene is TRBV25-1, the J gene TRBJ2-6; D ambiguous. Trimming removed 7 bases from V and 2 bases from J, with 9 bases in between. Germline CDR1 is MGHDK and CDR2 is SYGVNS. CDR3 length: 14 amino acids. Written as DNA, the CDR3 is TGTGCCAGCACCACCCAGGCTGGGGCCAACGTCCTGACTTTC. Amino acid sequence: CASTTQAGANVLTF. The whole variable domain, remainder taken from reference TRBV25-1 and TRBJ2-6, is EADIYQTPRYLVIGTGKKITLECSQTMGHDKMYWYQQDPGMELHLIHYSYGVNSTEKGDLSSESTVSRIRTEHFPLTLESARPSHTSQYLCASTTQAGANVLTFGAGSRLTVL.